Listed here are 14 T cell receptor beta chains from one sample, sequenced in a study of T cells in Graves' hyperthyroidism and ophthalmopathy. Amplified TCR beta CDR3 regions derived from RNA transcripts. With the HTBI primer set, the TCR CDR3 went through a first round of RT-PCR. TCRdb re-derived calls from the multiplex PCR reads in MiXCR, one entry per CDR3 protein. This sample has 750,000 to 900,000 distinct CDR3 sequences, with roughly 40% found just once. The source material was blood. The receptor set was obtained from a man younger than 35 with Graves' hyperthyroidism.

The chain's CDR3 is CASSLLGGRGNTIYF. The DNA of the CDR3 is TGTGCCAGCAGCTTATTAGGAGGGCGAGGAAACACCATATATTTT. This rearrangement joins TRBV7-2 to TRBJ1-3; no firm D call. CDR3 length: 15 residues. Germline assignment: CDR1 SGHTA and CDR2 FQGNSA. V was pared by 2 bases and J by 4 bases, with 12 bases between.

Only one count was recorded for this clonotype. The gene calls are TRBV4-3 and TRBJ2-2; the match to TRBD1 covers 9 bases. The CDR3 loop spans 16 amino acids. Unmatched junction bases numbered 10, after V lost 3 bases and J lost 8 bases. Per germline, CDR1 LGHNA and CDR2 YSLEER. CDR3 DNA sequence: TGCGCCAGCAGCCAGGCGATACAGGGGGCGCCAGGGGAGCTGTTTTTT. The encoded protein is CASSQAIQGAPGELFF.

This clonotype was seen more than once but under ten times. This chain links TRBV11-2 with TRBJ1-5, with D possibly being TRBD1 (6 bases). Germline V CDR1 and CDR2: SGHAT, FQNNGV. Trimming took 0 bases from V and 1 from J, leaving 10 bases between them. The CDR3 is 16 amino acids. CDR3 nucleotide sequence: TGTGCCAGCAGCTTAGATCTGGGGGCCAGCAATCAGCCCCAGCATTTT. As protein: CASSLDLGASNQPQHF.

This clonotype was observed at least ten times. The CDR3 DNA is TGCAGTGCGATAGAGGGAGGCGGGAGCACTGAAGCTTTCTTT. Encoded protein: CSAIEGGGSTEAFF. The V gene is TRBV20-1, the J gene TRBJ1-1; D unclear. Between the trimmed V and J ends, which lost 6 bases and 4 bases, there was a span of 18 bases. This CDR3 is built from 14 residues. The germline CDR1 and CDR2 sequences are DFQATT and SNEGSKA (reference sequence).

The chain is built from TRBV6-5 and TRBJ2-7, with no clear D. This CDR3 has 13 amino acids. Trimming shortened V by 7 bases and J by 2 bases, and 12 bases separated the two germline ends. Germline CDR1 reads MNHEY; CDR2 reads SVGAGI. Here the CDR3 reads CASTSEVTYEQYF. Written as DNA, the CDR3 is TGTGCCAGCACAAGCGAGGTCACCTACGAGCAGTACTTC.

The chain employs TRBV6-5 and TRBJ1-1; 7 nucleotides align to TRBD1. With 2 bases clipped from V and 3 bases from J, the junction kept 6 bases outside the gene matches. Germline assignment: CDR1 MNHEY and CDR2 SVGAGI. The CDR3 totals 15 residues. The CDR3 here is CASSYLAGGDTEAFF. For the CDR3, the DNA is TGTGCCAGCAGTTACCTAGCAGGGGGAGACACTGAAGCTTTCTTT.

This chain links TRBV11-2 with TRBJ2-5; 10 bases are shared with TRBD2. CDR3 length: 16 amino acids. Losses at the gene ends were 5 bases for V and 0 bases for J; bases not matched to a gene: 6. Germline lookup yields CDR1 SGHAT and CDR2 FQNNGV. The CDR3 DNA sequence: TGTGCCAGCAGCCCGAGAGCGGGAGGGGACCAAGAGACCCAGTACTTC. Translating gives CASSPRAGGDQETQYF.

The rearrangement links TRBV11-1 to TRBJ1-1; 8 bases line up with TRBD1. Trimming removed 5 bases from V and 0 bases from J; junction bases left unmatched: 8. Germline CDR1 reads SGHAT; CDR2 reads FQDESV (reference sequence). The CDR3 has 16 amino acids. The CDR3 loop is CASSRGQGVMNTEAFF. The CDR3 coding sequence is TGTGCCAGCAGCCGAGGACAGGGCGTTATGAACACTGAAGCTTTCTTT.

The J gene is TRBJ1-2, the V gene TRBV20-1; 7 bases fit TRBD1. CDR1 and CDR2 (germline): DFQATT, SNEGSKA (reference sequence). CDR3 length: 12 amino acids. J gave up 4 bases and V 1 base, and 0 bases lay outside the gene matches. The CDR3 region has the DNA TGCAGTGCTAGAGGGACAGGCTATGGCTACACCTTC. As protein: CSARGTGYGYTF.

V gene TRBV10-3 combines with J gene TRBJ1-5; D gene ambiguous. CDR1 is ENHRY, CDR2 SYGVKD, per germline. The CDR3 has 12 residues. V was cut by 9 bases and J by 2 bases, with 8 bases left in between. In DNA form, the CDR3 reads TGTGCCATTAGGGTGGGCAATCAGCCCCAGCATTTT. This sequence encodes CAIRVGNQPQHF.

This clonotype was observed at least ten times. The CDR3 protein is CAIGRDSSYEQYF. The CDR3 DNA follows: TGTGCCATCGGGAGGGACAGCTCCTACGAGCAGTACTTC. The chain carries TRBV10-3 and TRBJ2-7; D assignment may be TRBD1 or TRBD2 (7 bases each). The CDR3 spans 13 residues. V was trimmed by 8 bases and J by 0 bases, leaving 11 bases between them. CDR1 and CDR2 from the germline V gene are ENHRY and SYGVKD.

This rearrangement joins TRBV9 to TRBJ2-7; no definite D call. The J call may not be correct, given that the DNA end is closer to TRBJ2-1. CDR1 and CDR2 from the germline V gene are SGDLS and YYNGEE. The CDR3 is 13 amino acids. The CDR3 nucleotides are TGTGCCAGCAAAGGTGACTCCTACAATGAGCAGTTCTTC. It is translated as CASKGDSYNEQFF.

This clonotype appeared many times. The chain joins TRBV6-5 to TRBJ1-1, with TRBD1 as a possible D gene (6 bases). Trimming cost V 11 bases and J 2 bases, with 12 bases left between them. Germline assignment: CDR1 MNHEY and CDR2 SVGAGI. CDR3 length: 12 amino acids. This chain's CDR3 is CAVMTGNTEAFF. CDR3 bases: TGTGCCGTCATGACAGGAAACACTGAAGCTTTCTTT.

Points on this clonotype: A single base separates this from a much larger clone, so it may be a read error. V usage is TRBV20-1 and J usage is TRBJ1-2; 7 bases line up with TRBD1. The V gene's germline CDR1 is DFQATT and CDR2 SNEGSKA (reference sequence). This CDR3 contains 13 residues. The CDR3 sequence is CSASATDRAGYAF. CDR3 sequence (DNA): TGCAGTGCTTCCGCCACCGACAGGGCTGGCTACGCCTTC.